This is a list of T cell receptor beta chains from one sample in a study of cytomegalovirus exposure and HLA in healthy donors. Assay used: immunoSEQ multiplex PCR; TCRdb lists only in-frame clones, some missing. The table has about 160,000 clones, around 82% seen once. Sequencing input: PBMCs. The origin of the receptors is a boy aged 2 to 10 in good health and CMV-seronegative. Each CDR3 is given with its conserved first and last residue. D genes are given only for firm matches. Clone size is shown for a subset of rows, as once, few, many or a class of expanded clone.

V: TRBV7-4; size: -; D: -; J: TRBJ2-7; DNA: TGTGCCAGCAGGACTACAGGGCGCTACGAGCAGTACTTC; CDR3: CASRTTGRYEQYF
V: TRBV7-2; size: few; D: TRBD1; J: TRBJ2-1; DNA: TGTGCCAGCAGCGTCGGGACAGGGTTTCCAAATGAGCAGTTCTTC; CDR3: CASSVGTGFPNEQFF
V: TRBV7-8; size: -; D: TRBD2; J: TRBJ2-7; DNA: TGTGCCAGCAGCTTAGGACTAGCGGGAGTCGAAGGGGAAACCTACGAGCAGTACTTC; CDR3: CASSLGLAGVEGETYEQYF
V: TRBV6-5; size: -; D: -; J: TRBJ2-5; DNA: TGTGCCAGCAGTTGGCTAGCCAGTAGCGGCCAAGAGACCCAGTACTTC; CDR3: CASSWLASSGQETQYF
V: TRBV14; size: -; D: TRBD2; J: TRBJ2-1; DNA: TGTGCCAGCAGCCAAGGCGGGAGGGCCAACAATGAGCAGTTCTTC; CDR3: CASSQGGRANNEQFF
V: TRBV6-1; size: once; D: -; J: TRBJ2-5; DNA: TGTGCCAGCAGTGAATTAGTTCCTCAAGAGACCCAGTACTTC; CDR3: CASSELVPQETQYF
V: TRBV5-6; size: -; D: TRBD2; J: TRBJ2-3; DNA: TGTGCCAGCAGCGTAGGACTAGCGGGAGGAGAGGATACGCAGTATTTT; CDR3: CASSVGLAGGEDTQYF
V: TRBV7-9; size: -; D: TRBD2; J: TRBJ2-1; DNA: TGTGCCAGCAGCTTAGAGGGGACTAGTGGGAATGAGCAGTTCTTC; CDR3: CASSLEGTSGNEQFF
V: TRBV10-3; size: -; D: -; J: TRBJ1-2; DNA: TGTGCCATCAGTGAGTCAAAGGGAGAGGTATATGGCTACACCTTC; CDR3: CAISESKGEVYGYTF
V: TRBV5-1; size: -; D: TRBD1; J: TRBJ2-7; DNA: TGCGCCAGCAGCACAGGACAGGGGGACCCCTACGAGCAGTACTTC; CDR3: CASSTGQGDPYEQYF
V: TRBV18; size: -; D: -; J: TRBJ2-2; DNA: TGTGCCAGCTCCGTAACAGGAGCCAACACCGGGGAGCTGTTTTTT; CDR3: CASSVTGANTGELFF
V: TRBV12-5; size: -; D: TRBD2; J: TRBJ2-7; DNA: TGTGCTAGCGGTTCGCCCCACAGCGGGAGCGGCTTATACGAGCAGTACTTC; CDR3: CASGSPHSGSGLYEQYF
V: TRBV4-1; size: -; D: -; J: TRBJ2-7; DNA: TGCGCCAGCAGCCAAGTGGGACTTAGCTCCTACGAGCAGTACTTC; CDR3: CASSQVGLSSYEQYF
V: TRBV19; size: -; D: TRBD2; J: TRBJ2-7; DNA: TGTGCCAGTAGTATAGACCCCACCGGCGGGAGCCAGGACGAGCAGTACTTC; CDR3: CASSIDPTGGSQDEQYF
V: TRBV7-9; size: once; D: -; J: TRBJ2-7; DNA: TGTGCCAGCAGCACGGGTGGCGAGCAGTACTTC; CDR3: CASSTGGEQYF
V: TRBV4-1; size: -; D: -; J: TRBJ2-1; DNA: TGCGCCAGCAGCATGATCGGGAGATACAATGAGCAGTTCTTC; CDR3: CASSMIGRYNEQFF
V: TRBV25-1; size: -; D: TRBD2; J: TRBJ2-1; DNA: TGTGCCAGCAGTGGGCTAGCGGGGAGTGTGGGTGAGCAGTTCTTC; CDR3: CASSGLAGSVGEQFF
V: TRBV11-2; size: -; D: TRBD2; J: TRBJ2-2; DNA: TGTGCCAGCAGCTCCTTAGTTGGTGCGGGAGACGGGGAGCTGTTTTTT; CDR3: CASSSLVGAGDGELFF
V: TRBV7-3; size: -; D: -; J: TRBJ2-1; DNA: TGTGCCAGCAGCCCCCGAACAGGCAGCTCCTACAATGAGCAGTTCTTC; CDR3: CASSPRTGSSYNEQFF
V: TRBV5-6; size: -; D: -; J: TRBJ2-7; DNA: TGTGCCAGCAGCTTGTTTGGCGAACTAATCTACGAGCAGTACTTC; CDR3: CASSLFGELIYEQYF
V: TRBV9; size: few; D: -; J: TRBJ1-1; DNA: TGTGCCAGCAGCGTAGGGACAGTAGCTGCGAACACTGAAGCTTTCTTT; CDR3: CASSVGTVAANTEAFF
V: TRBV5-1; size: -; D: -; J: TRBJ2-7; DNA: TGCGCCAGCAGCGGGAGTCCCAACTCCTACGAGCAGTACTTC; CDR3: CASSGSPNSYEQYF
V: TRBV19; size: once; D: -; J: TRBJ2-6; DNA: TGTGCCAGTAGTATAGACCCTGACAGCCCCTCTGGGGCCAACGTCCTGACTTTC; CDR3: CASSIDPDSPSGANVLTF
V: TRBV19; size: -; D: -; J: TRBJ2-6; DNA: TGTGCCAGTAGTATGGACTTCCACTCTGGGGCCAACGTCCTGACTTTC; CDR3: CASSMDFHSGANVLTF
V: TRBV12-5; size: -; D: TRBD2; J: TRBJ2-2; DNA: TGTGCTAGTGGTTGGGGGACTAGCGGGAGGACCGGGGAGCTGTTTTTT; CDR3: CASGWGTSGRTGELFF
V: TRBV10-1; size: -; D: TRBD2; J: TRBJ2-7; DNA: TGCGCCAGCAGTGGCCCGGGACTAGCGGGAGAGGGCGAGCAGTACTTC; CDR3: CASSGPGLAGEGEQYF
V: TRBV4-1; size: -; D: -; J: TRBJ1-1; DNA: TGCGCCAGCAGCCAAAATCTATCGGCTTTCTTT; CDR3: CASSQNLSAFF
V: TRBV14; size: -; D: TRBD1; J: TRBJ1-2; DNA: TGTGCCAGCAGCCCGACAGGGACCTATGGCTACACCTTC; CDR3: CASSPTGTYGYTF
V: TRBV2; size: -; D: TRBD1; J: TRBJ1-6; DNA: TGTGCCAGCAGTGCGACGACAGGGGAGAATTCACCCCTCCACTTT; CDR3: CASSATTGENSPLHF
V: TRBV5-1; size: -; D: TRBD2; J: TRBJ2-1; DNA: TGCGCCAGCAGCTTGGTGGGCGGGAGCTCCTACAATGAGCAGTTCTTC; CDR3: CASSLVGGSSYNEQFF
V: TRBV2; size: -; D: -; J: TRBJ2-5; DNA: TGTGCCAGCAGTGTACGTGGCGAGACCCAGTACTTC; CDR3: CASSVRGETQYF
V: TRBV19; size: -; D: TRBD1; J: TRBJ2-7; DNA: TGTGCCAGTAGAGGGACAGGGGGAGTCTACGAGCAGTACTTC; CDR3: CASRGTGGVYEQYF
V: TRBV6-5; size: once; D: -; J: TRBJ1-1; DNA: TGTGCCAGCACCCGGACTCGGGAAACTGAAGCTTTCTTT; CDR3: CASTRTRETEAFF
V: TRBV5-5; size: few; D: -; J: TRBJ2-1; DNA: TGTGCCAGCAGCCTCGACACTGGGAGCTCCTACAATGAGCAGTTCTTC; CDR3: CASSLDTGSSYNEQFF
V: TRBV27; size: -; D: -; J: TRBJ2-1; DNA: TGTGCCAGCAGTCCTCGAGATAGGGAGGAGCAGTTCTTC; CDR3: CASSPRDREEQFF
V: TRBV5-1; size: -; D: TRBD1; J: TRBJ1-1; DNA: TGCGCCAGCAGCTCCGATACAGGGGCCACTGAAGCTTTCTTT; CDR3: CASSSDTGATEAFF
V: TRBV6-5; size: -; D: TRBD1; J: TRBJ1-5; DNA: TGTGCCAGCAGTTACTCCGGGACAGGGAATCAGCCCCAGCATTTT; CDR3: CASSYSGTGNQPQHF
V: TRBV11-3; size: once; D: TRBD1; J: TRBJ2-3; DNA: TGTGCCAGCAGCGACAGGGACAGATTGTCAGATACGCAGTATTTT; CDR3: CASSDRDRLSDTQYF
V: TRBV6-6; size: few; D: TRBD1; J: TRBJ2-7; DNA: TGTGCCAGCAGCCCAAGGGGGGGACAGGGGGCTGGAGAGCAGTACTTC; CDR3: CASSPRGGQGAGEQYF
V: TRBV30; size: -; D: -; J: TRBJ1-2; DNA: TGTGCCTGGACCCCACAGGGCGTCGGTGGCTACACCTTC; CDR3: CAWTPQGVGGYTF
V: TRBV6-1; size: -; D: -; J: TRBJ2-7; DNA: TGTGCCAGCACCCTAGGGACAGCCGGGGGCTACGAGCAGTACTTC; CDR3: CASTLGTAGGYEQYF
V: TRBV4-1; size: -; D: -; J: TRBJ1-1; DNA: TGCGCCAGCAGCCAACTCAGCGCCAGTTTGAACACTGAAGCTTTCTTT; CDR3: CASSQLSASLNTEAFF
V: TRBV15; size: -; D: TRBD1; J: TRBJ2-6; DNA: TGTGCCACCAGCAAGTCCGGGACAGGGGTGTCTGGGGCCAACGTCCTGACTTTC; CDR3: CATSKSGTGVSGANVLTF
V: TRBV29-1; size: -; D: TRBD2; J: TRBJ2-7; DNA: TGCAGCGTTGAAGATTCAGCAACTAGCGGGTACTCCTACGAGCAGTACTTC; CDR3: CSVEDSATSGYSYEQYF
V: TRBV19; size: -; D: -; J: TRBJ1-1; DNA: TGTGCCAGTAGGGCGGGGACTGAAGCTTTCTTT; CDR3: CASRAGTEAFF
V: TRBV5-1; size: -; D: -; J: TRBJ2-2; DNA: TGCGCCAGCAGCGAGGGCCGAGGCGGGGAGCTGTTTTTT; CDR3: CASSEGRGGELFF
V: TRBV5-1; size: once; D: TRBD1; J: TRBJ1-6; DNA: TGCGCCAGCAGCCAGGGACAGGGGAAGAATTCACCCCTCCACTTT; CDR3: CASSQGQGKNSPLHF
V: TRBV6-5; size: -; D: -; J: TRBJ1-2; DNA: TGTGCCAGCAAACAGGGAGTTGATTGGAGTGGCTACACCTTC; CDR3: CASKQGVDWSGYTF
V: TRBV18; size: -; D: -; J: TRBJ1-3; DNA: TGTGCCAGCTCACCACCGGAGGGGCGAAACACCATATATTTT; CDR3: CASSPPEGRNTIYF
V: TRBV6-6; size: -; D: TRBD2; J: TRBJ2-3; DNA: TGTGCCAGCAGCCCCCTCGGAGCGGGAGGCACAGATACGCAGTATTTT; CDR3: CASSPLGAGGTDTQYF
V: TRBV2; size: -; D: TRBD1; J: TRBJ2-7; DNA: TGTGCCAGCAGTGTGGGGACAGACACCTACGAGCAGTACTTC; CDR3: CASSVGTDTYEQYF
V: TRBV15; size: -; D: TRBD2; J: TRBJ2-3; DNA: TGTGCCACCAGCAGAAGACTAGCGGATAGCACAGATACGCAGTATTTT; CDR3: CATSRRLADSTDTQYF
V: TRBV5-4; size: -; D: TRBD2; J: TRBJ2-1; DNA: TGTGCCAGCAGCTCCTTAGCGGGAGACAATGAGCAGTTCTTC; CDR3: CASSSLAGDNEQFF
V: TRBV5-4; size: -; D: TRBD1; J: TRBJ2-7; DNA: TGTGCCAGCAGCAGAGGACAGGGTGGCTACGAGCAGTACTTC; CDR3: CASSRGQGGYEQYF